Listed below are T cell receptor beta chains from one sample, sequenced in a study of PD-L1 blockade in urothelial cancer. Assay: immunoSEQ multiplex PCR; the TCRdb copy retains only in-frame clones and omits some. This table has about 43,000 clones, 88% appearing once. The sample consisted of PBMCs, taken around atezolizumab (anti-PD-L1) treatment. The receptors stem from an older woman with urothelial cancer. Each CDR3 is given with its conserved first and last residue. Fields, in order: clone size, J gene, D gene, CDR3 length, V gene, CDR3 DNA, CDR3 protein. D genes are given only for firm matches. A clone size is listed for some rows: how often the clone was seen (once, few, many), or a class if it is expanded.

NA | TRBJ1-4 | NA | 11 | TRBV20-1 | TGCAGTGCTAGAGACGGGACAAAGCTGTTTTTT | CSARDGTKLFF
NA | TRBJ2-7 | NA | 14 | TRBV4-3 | TGCGCCAGCAGCCAAGACAGGGGAGTCTACGAGCAGTACTTC | CASSQDRGVYEQYF
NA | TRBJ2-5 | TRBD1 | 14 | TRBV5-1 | TGCGCCAGCAGCCGGGGCCGGGACAGGGAGACCCAGTACTTC | CASSRGRDRETQYF
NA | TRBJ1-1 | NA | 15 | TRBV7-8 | TGTGCCAGCAGCTTAGTCGAGGGTGGGAACACTGAAGCTTTCTTT | CASSLVEGGNTEAFF
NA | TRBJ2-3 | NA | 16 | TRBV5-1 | TGCGCCAGCAGCTTGTATAGCGGTTCTAGCACAGATACGCAGTATTTT | CASSLYSGSSTDTQYF
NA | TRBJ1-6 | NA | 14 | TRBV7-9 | TGTGCCAGCAGCTCCGCAGGGGACAATTCACCCCTCCACTTT | CASSSAGDNSPLHF
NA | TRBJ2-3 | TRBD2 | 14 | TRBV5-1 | TGCGCCAGCAGCTTCGGGGGGTGGAGAGATACGCAGTATTTT | CASSFGGWRDTQYF
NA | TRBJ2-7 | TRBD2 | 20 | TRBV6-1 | TGTGCCAGCAGTGAAGGATGGACTAGCGGGGGCCTAGGGTTTTTACGCGAGCAGTACTTC | CASSEGWTSGGLGFLREQYF
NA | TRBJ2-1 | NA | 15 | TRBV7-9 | TGTGCCAGCAGCTTAGTAGCGGAGCCCTACAATGAGCAGTTCTTC | CASSLVAEPYNEQFF
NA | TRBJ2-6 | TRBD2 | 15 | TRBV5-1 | TGCGCCAGCACCCCGGGGGGGCTCGGGGCCAACGTCCTGACTTTC | CASTPGGLGANVLTF
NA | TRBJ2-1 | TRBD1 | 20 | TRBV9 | TGTGCCAGCAGCGTAGGTGTTTCTGGAACGCCGGGACAGGGCTACAATGAGCAGTTCTTC | CASSVGVSGTPGQGYNEQFF
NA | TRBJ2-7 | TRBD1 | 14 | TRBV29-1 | TGCAGCGCTACCCAGGGGGCCCTCGCCTACGAGCAGTACTTC | CSATQGALAYEQYF
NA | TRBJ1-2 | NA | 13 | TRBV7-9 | TGTGCCAGCAGCCTCTTGGGGGGCTATGGCTACACCTTC | CASSLLGGYGYTF
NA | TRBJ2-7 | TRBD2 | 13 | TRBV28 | TGTGCCAGCAGCGCGGGACTAGCCTACGAGCAGTACTTC | CASSAGLAYEQYF
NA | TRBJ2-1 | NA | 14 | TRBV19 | TGTGCCAGTAGTATCTCTTTCTCCTACAATGAGCAGTTCTTC | CASSISFSYNEQFF
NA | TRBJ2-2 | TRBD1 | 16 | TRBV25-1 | TGTGCCAGCACCCTTACCGGGACAGGGGTGGTCGGGGAGCTGTTTTTT | CASTLTGTGVVGELFF
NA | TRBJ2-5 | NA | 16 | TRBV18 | TGTGCCAGCTCACCACCAGCCCCAGAAGGGGAAGAGACCCAGTACTTC | CASSPPAPEGEETQYF
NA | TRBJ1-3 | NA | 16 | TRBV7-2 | TGTGCCAGCAGCTCGAGTGACCGGAGCTCTGGAAACACCATATATTTT | CASSSSDRSSGNTIYF
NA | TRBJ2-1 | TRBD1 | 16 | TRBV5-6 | TGTGCCAGCAGCCATTACGGGACAGAGACCTACAATGAGCAGTTCTTC | CASSHYGTETYNEQFF
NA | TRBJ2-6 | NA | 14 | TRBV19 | TGTGCCAGTAGTAAGAACTCCGGGGCCAACGTCCTGACTTTC | CASSKNSGANVLTF
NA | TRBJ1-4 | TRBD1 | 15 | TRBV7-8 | TGTGCCAGCGGCTCAGGGGGTAACTTTAATGAAAAACTGTTTTTT | CASGSGGNFNEKLFF
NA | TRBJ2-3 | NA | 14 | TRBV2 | TGTGCCAGCAGTGCCAGACTAAGCACAGATACGCAGTATTTT | CASSARLSTDTQYF
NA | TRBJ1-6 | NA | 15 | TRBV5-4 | TGTGCCAGCAGCTTTGGGAGCTCCTATAATTCACCCCTCCACTTT | CASSFGSSYNSPLHF
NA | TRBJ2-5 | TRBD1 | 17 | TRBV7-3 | TGTGCCAGCAGCTTAGCCCCACAGGGGGCAGGTGGTGAGACCCAGTACTTC | CASSLAPQGAGGETQYF
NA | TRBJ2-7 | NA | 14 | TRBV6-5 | TGTGCCAGCAGTTGGGCGGGGGCCGACTACGAGCAGTACTTC | CASSWAGADYEQYF
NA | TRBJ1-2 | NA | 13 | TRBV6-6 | TGTGCCAGCAGTACAACAGGGTACTATGGCTACACCTTC | CASSTTGYYGYTF
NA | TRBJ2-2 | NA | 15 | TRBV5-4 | TGTGCCAGCAGCTCGGTAGGGGGTAACACCGGGGAGCTGTTTTTT | CASSSVGGNTGELFF
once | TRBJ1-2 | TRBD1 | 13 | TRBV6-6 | TGTGCCAGCAGCCCAGTCAGGGGGTATGGCTACACCTTC | CASSPVRGYGYTF
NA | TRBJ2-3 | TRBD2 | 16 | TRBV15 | TGTGCCACCAGCAGTGGGACTAGCGGAGACACAGATACGCAGTATTTT | CATSSGTSGDTDTQYF
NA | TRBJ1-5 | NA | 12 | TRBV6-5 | TGTGCCAGCCGGGAGCAGAATCAGCCCCAGCATTTT | CASREQNQPQHF
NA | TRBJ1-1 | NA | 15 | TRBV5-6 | TGTGCCAGCACCCTTATAGCAGGGATGAACACTGAAGCTTTCTTT | CASTLIAGMNTEAFF
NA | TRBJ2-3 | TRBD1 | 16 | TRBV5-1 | TGCGCCAGCAGCTCATTGACAGGGTCCTTACGAAATACGCAGTATTTT | CASSSLTGSLRNTQYF
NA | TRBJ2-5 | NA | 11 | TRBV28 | TGTGCCAGCAGTCGGCCGGGGACCCAGTACTTC | CASSRPGTQYF